These 23 T cell receptor beta chains were all obtained from the same sample, sequenced in a study of T cell responses to AZD1222 COVID-19 vaccine. Produced via immunoSEQ multiplex PCR; TCRdb's table is partial and in-frame only. Found here are 120,000 or so clones, roughly 85% of them singletons; the top ten hold roughly 3.2%. The sample in question was peripheral blood, obtained on day 0 of AZD1222 vaccination. These receptors were collected from an adult in good health.

This rearrangement joins TRBV24-1 to TRBJ2-1, with D possibly being TRBD2 (6 bases). Germline V CDR1 and CDR2: KGHDR, SFDVKD. This CDR3 region has 13 residues. Between the trimmed V and J ends, which lost 6 bases and 5 bases, there was a span of 10 bases. The chain's CDR3 is CATSSRTNNEQFF. For the CDR3, the DNA is TGTGCCACCAGTTCTCGGACTAACAATGAGCAGTTCTTC.

The V gene is TRBV9, the J gene TRBJ1-3; D not certain. CDR1 is SGDLS, CDR2 YYNGEE, per germline. This CDR3 contains 15 residues. The germline V and J ends were trimmed by 0 bases and 4 bases, with 11 bases remaining between them. The CDR3 nucleotides are TGTGCCAGCAGCGTAGAGGGTCTAGGAGGAAACACCATATATTTT. Amino acids: CASSVEGLGGNTIYF. The full variable domain, completed using reference TRBV9 and TRBJ1-3, is DSGVTQTPKHLITATGQRVTLRCSPRSGDLSVYWYQQSLDQGLQFLIQYYNGEERAKGNILERFSAQQFPDLHSELNLSSLELGDSALYFCASSVEGLGGNTIYFGEGSWLTVV.

J is TRBJ1-1 and V is TRBV28; the D gene is possibly TRBD1 (6 bases). CDR1 is MDHEN and CDR2 is SYDVKM in the germline V gene. This CDR3 has 13 residues. With 8 bases removed from V and 6 bases from J, the gap between germline ends came to 16 bases. The CDR3 nucleotides read TGTGCCAGCGTCTGGGGGCTAGTAGCTGAAGCTTTCTTT. Amino acid sequence: CASVWGLVAEAFF. The whole variable domain, remainder taken from reference TRBV28 and TRBJ1-1, is DVKVTQSSRYLVKRTGEKVFLECVQDMDHENMFWYRQDPGLGLRLIYFSYDVKMKEKGDIPEGYSVSREKKERFSLILESASTNQTSMYLCASVWGLVAEAFFGQGTRLTVV.

The chain couples TRBV10-3 to TRBJ1-2; D uncertain. V shed 2 bases and J shed 4 bases, with 11 bases lying between them. Per the germline V gene, CDR1 is ENHRY and CDR2 is SYGVKD. CDR3 length: 14 residues. CDR3 amino acids: CAISEVDGTYGYTF. The CDR3 bases are TGTGCCATCAGTGAGGTGGACGGAACCTATGGCTACACCTTC.

The chain is built from TRBV12-3 or TRBV12-4 and TRBJ1-6; D gene unclear. There are 12 residues in the CDR3. Trimming removed 5 bases at V and 10 bases at J, with 9 bases between. CDR3 sequence reads: CASSSDRSPLHF. The CDR3 DNA follows: TGTGCCAGCAGTAGCGACCGGTCACCCCTCCACTTT.

This clone was detected only once. The V call is TRBV19, the J call TRBJ2-7; D is uncertain. The length of the CDR3 is 14 residues. Trimming took off 3 bases at V and 0 bases at J, with 9 bases between the two ends. Germline values: CDR1 LNHDA, CDR2 SQIVND (reference sequence). CDR3: CASSIVVFSYEQYF. The CDR3 DNA reads as TGTGCCAGTAGTATTGTGGTTTTCTCCTACGAGCAGTACTTC.

The chain carries TRBV5-1 and TRBJ2-5; 7 nucleotides line up with TRBD2. V trimming: 3 bases; J trimming: 4 bases; junction bases outside the gene matches: 12. CDR3 length equals 16 residues. Germline V CDR1 and CDR2: SGHRS, YFSETQ. The CDR3 DNA sequence: TGCGCCAGCAGCTATGTTGTGGGAGGGCGAGGAGAGACCCAGTACTTC. Translation gives CASSYVVGGRGETQYF.

The chain has TRBV6-2 or TRBV6-3 and TRBJ2-3, with 8 nucleotides matching TRBD1. The junction had 6 bases not matched to a gene; V was cut back by 4 bases and J by 3 bases. CDR3 length equals 15 residues. Germline loops: CDR1 MNHEY, CDR2 SVGEGT. CDR3 coding DNA: TGTGCCAGCAGTTCCCGACAGGGGAGTACAGATACGCAGTATTTT. It is translated as CASSSRQGSTDTQYF.

This clone was recorded a few times. The chain joins TRBV7-2 to TRBJ2-2, with D uncertain. The germline V and J ends were trimmed by 1 base and 0 bases, with 9 bases remaining between them. The CDR3 is 16 amino acids. CDR1 SGHTA and CDR2 FQGNSA come from the germline V gene. This chain's CDR3 is CASSLVPGPNTGELFF. The CDR3 nucleotides are TGTGCCAGCAGCTTAGTTCCCGGGCCGAACACCGGGGAGCTGTTTTTT.

The rearrangement links TRBV18 to TRBJ1-2; D is unclear. V lost 3 bases to trimming and J lost 4 bases, with 9 bases between them. Germline V gives CDR1 KGHSH, CDR2 LQKENI. The CDR3 covers 13 residues. In DNA form, the CDR3 reads TGTGCCAGCTCACCGACGGACCGCTATGGCTACACCTTC. It encodes CASSPTDRYGYTF.

The rearrangement uses TRBV11-3 and TRBJ2-1; D not resolved. The CDR3 is 16 amino acids. Germline V lookup: CDR1 SGHNT, CDR2 YENEEA. V lost 3 bases to trimming and J lost 5 bases, with 17 bases between them. The CDR3 loop reads CASSLVSTGWDNEQFF. CDR3 coding DNA: TGTGCCAGCAGCTTGGTCAGTACTGGATGGGACAATGAGCAGTTCTTC.

This chain connects TRBV11-2 to TRBJ2-5; maybe TRBD1 (5 bases). The V end lost 1 base, the J end lost 2 bases, and 17 bases lay between the germline ends. The germline gives CDR1 SGHAT, CDR2 FQNNGV. The CDR3 has 17 amino acids. The DNA of the CDR3 is TGTGCCAGCAGCTTAGGAGAACTGGGGCGTTGGCAAGAGACCCAGTACTTC. It translates to CASSLGELGRWQETQYF.

The chain recombines TRBV11-2 with TRBJ2-5; 8 positions agree with TRBD2. V shed 10 bases, J shed 5 bases, and the junction held 21 bases outside the gene matches. The germline CDR1 and CDR2 sequences are SGHAT and FQNNGV. The CDR3 extends over 17 amino acids. CDR3 in amino acids: CATTRRPAGDVLETQYF. The CDR3 nucleotides read TGTGCCACCACGCGTCGCCCAGCGGGGGACGTCCTGGAGACCCAGTACTTC.

The chain employs TRBV4-2 and TRBJ1-2; D gene uncertain. Deletions cut 1 base from V and 8 bases from J, with 5 bases between. The CDR3 has 11 residues. The germline V gene encodes CDR1 LGHNA and CDR2 YNFKEQ. As DNA, the CDR3 is TGTGCCAGCAGCCAAGGGGAAGGCTACACCTTC. Encoded protein: CASSQGEGYTF.

The chain recombines TRBV15 with TRBJ2-7; D is undetermined. Germline CDR1 is LNHNV and CDR2 is YYDKDF (reference sequence). There are 14 residues in the CDR3. Trimming pared 2 bases from V and 2 bases from J, leaving 10 bases between. In DNA, the CDR3 is TGTGCCACCAGCAGAAGGACGGAAACCTACGAGCAGTACTTC. Residues: CATSRRTETYEQYF. Based on the CDR3 plus reference TRBV15 and TRBJ2-7, the full variable domain is DAMVIQNPRYQVTQFGKPVTLSCSQTLNHNVMYWYQQKSSQAPKLLFHYYDKDFNNEADTPDNFQSRRPNTSFCFLDIRSPGLGDTAMYLCATSRRTETYEQYFGPGTRLTVT.

The J gene is TRBJ1-2, the V gene TRBV28; D call uncertain. CDR1 is MDHEN and CDR2 is SYDVKM in the germline V gene. This CDR3 is 12 amino acids long. Trimming pared 7 bases from V and 3 bases from J, leaving 9 bases between. DNA for the CDR3: TGTGCCAGCACGCAGCAGGACTATGGCTACACCTTC. Protein product: CASTQQDYGYTF.

The genes are TRBV5-4 and TRBJ2-1; TRBD1 agrees at 9 bases. CDR3 length equals 14 residues. V lost 4 bases and J lost 6; bases outside the gene matches: 5. CDR1 SGHNT and CDR2 YYREEE come from the germline V gene (reference sequence). DNA for the CDR3: TGTGCCAGCAGCCGACAGGGGGGAAGCAATGAGCAGTTCTTC. It translates to CASSRQGGSNEQFF.

This chain links TRBV14 with TRBJ2-6; D remains ambiguous. The V end lost 0 bases, the J end lost 4 bases, and 10 bases lay between the germline ends. Per the germline V gene, CDR1 is SGHDN and CDR2 is FVKESK. CDR3 size: 16 residues. The CDR3 DNA reads as TGTGCCAGCAGCCAAGAACTGGGAAAAGGGGCCAACGTCCTGACTTTC. As protein: CASSQELGKGANVLTF.

V is TRBV29-1 and J is TRBJ2-7; TRBD1 might be the D (6 bases). This CDR3 has 13 residues. Germline V gene lookup returns CDR1 SQVTM and CDR2 ANQGSEA. V was cut by 5 bases and J by 3 bases, with 14 bases left in between. The CDR3 here is CSVSDRIIYEQYF. In nucleotides, the CDR3 is TGCAGCGTTTCGGACAGAATCATCTACGAGCAGTACTTC.

The V gene is TRBV5-8, the J gene TRBJ1-1, with 7 bases matching TRBD1. The V gene's germline CDR1 is SGHTS and CDR2 YDEGEE. The CDR3 loop spans 14 amino acids. V was pared by 2 bases and J by 10 bases, with 11 bases of the junction left unmatched. The CDR3 DNA reads as TGTGCCAGCAGCTTAAGGGACAGAAGATCGGGAGCTTTCTTT. Amino acid sequence: CASSLRDRRSGAFF.

The V gene is TRBV7-2, the J gene TRBJ1-2; D ambiguous. The CDR3 contains 13 residues. V was cut by 1 base and J by 6 bases, with 9 bases left in between. The germline V gene has CDR1 SGHTA and CDR2 FQGNSA. The DNA of the CDR3 is TGTGCCAGCAGCTTAGTCCGGTGGGATGGCTACACCTTC. This codes for CASSLVRWDGYTF.

The chain links TRBV9 to TRBJ2-7; 9 bases are a match to TRBD2. This CDR3 comprises 15 residues. The V and J ends lost 0 bases and 5 bases, in that order; junction bases with no gene match: 6. Germline V gives CDR1 SGDLS, CDR2 YYNGEE. The DNA for the CDR3 is TGTGCCAGCAGCGTAGGTAGCGGGAGCCTCGACGAGCAGTACTTC. Amino acids: CASSVGSGSLDEQYF.

The chain uses TRBV19 and TRBJ1-4; 7 bases are shared with TRBD1. This CDR3 contains 15 residues. The germline CDR1 and CDR2 sequences are LNHDA and SQIVND (reference sequence). Losses at the gene ends were 11 bases for V and 3 bases for J; bases not matched to a gene: 12. CDR3 region: CAARDRDPSNEKLFF. The CDR3, as DNA: TGTGCCGCCAGGGACAGAGATCCGTCTAATGAAAAACTGTTTTTT.